This record concerns one T cell receptor beta chain sequence. Antigen specificity is unknown. The TCR alpha and TCR beta cDNA libraries, bearing sample barcodes and UMIs, were generated by 5'RACE using constant-segment primers. TCRdb re-derived calls from the 5' RACE reads in MiXCR, one entry per CDR3 protein. The sample contains around 340,000 distinct CDR3 sequences, roughly 15% of which appear only once. Germline V gene data show CDR1 as SGHRS and CDR2 as YFSETQ. The CDR3 has 15 amino acids. Trimming took off 6 bases at V and 5 bases at J, with 20 bases between the two ends. The data stem from a study of T-cell memory formation after mild COVID-19. Study-wide context: In these data, TCR clusters were largely donor specific.

Study-level results: CD4+ contracting clones were mainly CM and EM; CD8+ ones, EMRA. CD4/CD8 balance held among clones contracting day 15 to 85, and later expanders leaned CD4+.

The sample was PBMCs or a T cell subset sorted from them (not recorded which). The chain recombines TRBV5-1 with TRBJ2-5; TRBD2 might be the D (6 bases). The clonotype was recovered from a man between 18 and 29 years old who had mild COVID-19 (a few samples of this study predate the infection). Cell type and time point are not known. CDR3 protein: CASIISGTREETQYF. CDR3 coding DNA: TGCGCCAGCATCATATCCGGGACTCGCGAGGAGACCCAGTACTTC. Looking up the rest from reference TRBV5-1 and TRBJ2-5 gives the full variable domain: KAGVTQTPRYLIKTRGQQVTLSCSPISGHRSVSWYQQTPGQGLQFLFEYFSETQRNKGNFPGRFSGRQFSNSRSEMNVSTLELGDSALYLCASIISGTREETQYFGPGTRLLVL.